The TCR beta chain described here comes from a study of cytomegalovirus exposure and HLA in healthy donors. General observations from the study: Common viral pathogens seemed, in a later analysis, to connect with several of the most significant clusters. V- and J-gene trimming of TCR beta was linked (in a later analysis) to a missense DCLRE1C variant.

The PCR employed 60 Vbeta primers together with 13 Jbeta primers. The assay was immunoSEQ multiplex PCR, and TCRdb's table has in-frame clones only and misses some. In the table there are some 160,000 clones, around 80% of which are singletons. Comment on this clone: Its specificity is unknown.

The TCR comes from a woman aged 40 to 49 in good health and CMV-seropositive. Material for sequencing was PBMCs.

CDR3 bases: TGTGCCAGCAGTTTAGAGCGGGGTTCATCCGAGCAGTACTTC. The encoded protein is CASSLERGSSEQYF. The chain is built from TRBV27 and TRBJ2-5; TRBD2 matches 7 bases. The better agreement between TRBJ2-7 and the DNA end casts doubt on the J call. The CDR3 consists of 14 residues. Germline CDR1 MNHEY, CDR2 SMNVEV (reference sequence).